Presented here are 27 T cell receptor beta chains from one specimen sequenced in a study of early T cells in non-severe SARS-CoV-2 infection. Each CDR3 protein is one row after TCRdb ran MiXCR on the 5' RACE reads. This sample carries about 77,000 distinct CDR3 sequences, around 9.9% of them seen once, and the ten largest clones take approximately 4.8%. Source material: whole blood. These receptors all come from an adult who was a healthcare worker with PCR-confirmed SARS-CoV-2 infection or an uninfected control (not recorded which).

This clonotype was observed a few times. The chain combines TRBV5-4 with TRBJ2-5; a weak D match, TRBD2 (6 bases). The V end lost 0 bases, the J end lost 9 bases, and 15 bases lay between the germline ends. CDR1 SGHNT and CDR2 YYREEE come from the germline V gene (reference sequence). The CDR3 runs to 14 residues. DNA of the CDR3: TGTGCCAGCAGCTTGGCCGGCCAACAGCGGGCCCAGTACTTC. Residues: CASSLAGQQRAQYF.

This clonotype was recorded at least ten times. V is TRBV5-6 and J is TRBJ2-1; D not certain. The CDR3 consists of 13 residues. With 4 bases removed from V and 7 bases from J, the gap between germline ends came to 12 bases. Germline lookup yields CDR1 SGHDT and CDR2 YYEEEE. The CDR3 DNA reads TGTGCCAGCAGCCCCCGACTGAGGAATGAGCAGTTCTTC. Translation: CASSPRLRNEQFF.

This clonotype came up many times. V gene TRBV29-1 combines with J gene TRBJ2-7; 10 bases line up with TRBD2. Per germline, CDR1 SQVTM and CDR2 ANQGSEA. V gave up 6 bases and J gave up 4 bases; unmatched junction bases: 12. CDR3 length: 15 residues. The CDR3 DNA is TGCAGCGTCCTTAAGCTAGCGGGAGTTGGTTACGAGCAGTACTTC. It yields the protein CSVLKLAGVGYEQYF.

This clonotype has only a few counts. The chain combines TRBV28 with TRBJ2-3, with D possibly TRBD1 on 5 matching bases. V shed 4 bases and J shed 0 bases, with 8 bases lying between them. This CDR3 spans 14 amino acids. CDR1 and CDR2 (germline): MDHEN, SYDVKM. The CDR3 spells CASSSRQSTDTQYF. The CDR3 coding sequence is TGTGCCAGCAGTTCCCGACAGAGCACAGATACGCAGTATTTT.

This clonotype was observed a few times. The rearrangement joins TRBV12-3 or TRBV12-4 to TRBJ2-7; TRBD1 is a possible D gene (6 bases). V was trimmed by 4 bases and J by 3 bases, leaving 13 bases between them. The CDR3 runs to 14 residues. The CDR3 reads CASSSRQANYEQYF. DNA of the CDR3: TGTGCCAGCAGTTCTCGACAGGCAAACTACGAGCAGTACTTC.

In its sample, this clonotype was seen many times. The junction does not match germline at one end; this may be a read error. The chain carries TRBV27 and TRBJ1-1; D remains ambiguous. Germline CDR1 is MNHEY and CDR2 is SMNVEV (reference sequence). The CDR3 is 13 residues long. The CDR3 protein is CASSSDGSTVGLF. The CDR3 coding sequence is TGTGCCAGCAGTTCGGACGGGTCGACGGTGGGTCTCTTT.

As for this clonotype: A single base separates this from a much larger clone, so it may be a read error. The chain recombines TRBV14 with TRBJ2-4; D is unresolved. Germline V gene sequence: CDR1 SGHDN, CDR2 FVKESK. The CDR3 totals 11 residues. V shed 2 bases and J shed 7 bases, with 3 bases lying between them. CDR3 residues: CASSQCNIQYF. CDR3 nucleotides: TGTGCCAGCAGCCAATGCAACATTCAGTACTTC.

The V call is TRBV7-3, the J call TRBJ2-1; TRBD2 matches 11 bases. V was pared by 3 bases and J by 4 bases, with 2 bases of the junction left unmatched. Germline V lookup: CDR1 SGHTA, CDR2 FQGTGA. The CDR3 is 15 amino acids. This CDR3 is CASSFGTSGYNEQFF. The CDR3 DNA sequence: TGTGCCAGCAGCTTCGGGACTAGCGGTTACAATGAGCAGTTCTTC.

This clonotype appeared many times. The rearrangement joins TRBV5-1 to TRBJ2-7; TRBD1 is a possible D gene (6 bases). This CDR3 spans 14 amino acids. The germline V gene has CDR1 SGHRS and CDR2 YFSETQ. V was pared by 0 bases and J by 6 bases, with 13 bases between. The CDR3 DNA follows: TGCGCCAGCAGCTTGGGACAGGCCTTTTCCGAGCAGTACTTC. Translated: CASSLGQAFSEQYF.

Only a few counts were recorded for this clonotype. The chain combines TRBV7-3 with TRBJ2-5, with 10 bases lining up with TRBD2. The CDR3 loop spans 19 amino acids. Losses at the gene ends were 4 bases for V and 5 bases for J; bases not matched to a gene: 19. Germline CDR1 is SGHTA and CDR2 is FQGTGA. The CDR3 nucleotides read TGTGCCAGCAGCTCCCGTCGGATTCTAGCGGGAGAGGGGGCGGAGACCCAGTACTTC. Protein: CASSSRRILAGEGAETQYF.

This clonotype was detected only a few times. The J gene is TRBJ2-3, the V gene TRBV6-2 or TRBV6-3; D gene ambiguous. Germline assignment: CDR1 MNHEY and CDR2 SVGEGT. V was cut by 2 bases and J by 3 bases, with 6 bases left in between. The CDR3 spans 13 residues. The CDR3, as DNA: TGTGCCAGCAGTTACAGGGAAACAGATACGCAGTATTTT. Its translation: CASSYRETDTQYF.

The genes are TRBV20-1 and TRBJ2-1; D unresolved. Germline V gene data show CDR1 as DFQATT and CDR2 as SNEGSKA (reference sequence). Deletions cut 3 bases from V and 7 bases from J, with 19 bases between. CDR3 length equals 15 residues. For the CDR3, the DNA is TGCAGTGCTAGGGCGGTCCAGTTCGGGTTTAATGAGCAGTTCTTC. It yields the protein CSARAVQFGFNEQFF.

Many counts were recorded for this clonotype. This sequence joins TRBV7-8 and TRBJ2-5; 8 bases map to TRBD1. This CDR3 is built from 17 residues. Germline lookup yields CDR1 SGHVS and CDR2 FQNEAQ. The V and J ends lost 1 base and 4 bases, in that order; junction bases with no gene match: 11. The CDR3 region is CASSLVQGALPGETQYF. As DNA, the CDR3 is TGTGCCAGCAGCTTAGTGCAGGGGGCCTTACCTGGAGAGACCCAGTACTTC.

This clonotype has only a few counts. V and J are TRBV20-1 and TRBJ2-5, with 11 bases identical to TRBD2. CDR1 DFQATT and CDR2 SNEGSKA come from the germline V gene (reference sequence). This CDR3 region has 15 residues. Losses at the gene ends were 5 bases for V and 4 bases for J; bases not matched to a gene: 9. DNA for the CDR3: TGCAGTGCTTCTTTAGCGGGAGGGAACCTAGAGACCCAGTACTTC. Translating it yields CSASLAGGNLETQYF.

This clonotype was picked up many times. The J gene is TRBJ2-6, the V gene TRBV6-1, with D tentatively TRBD2 (5 bases). V shed 4 bases and J shed 1 base, with 8 bases lying between them. The germline V gene has CDR1 MNHNS and CDR2 SASEGT. This CDR3 contains 15 residues. Here the CDR3 DNA reads TGTGCCAGCAGTGGAGGCGGGTCTGGGGCCAACGTCCTGACTTTC. Its translation: CASSGGGSGANVLTF.

This rearrangement joins TRBV27 to TRBJ2-4; D unresolved. The CDR3 is 16 amino acids. CDR1 MNHEY and CDR2 SMNVEV come from the germline V gene (reference sequence). Trimming removed 0 bases at V and 9 bases at J, with 18 bases between. The CDR3 is CASSLSFPDPMGIQYF. CDR3 nucleotide sequence: TGTGCCAGCAGTTTATCTTTCCCTGACCCCATGGGCATTCAGTACTTC.

This clonotype was found many times. The chain joins TRBV7-2 to TRBJ2-1; 8 positions match TRBD1. Germline V CDR1 and CDR2: SGHTA, FQGNSA. There are 15 residues in the CDR3. Trimming at V came to 5 bases and at J to 5 bases, leaving 8 bases not matched to a gene. The CDR3 DNA sequence: TGTGCCAGCAGCCGATGGACAGGGACGGACAATGAGCAGTTCTTC. Protein: CASSRWTGTDNEQFF. Drawing the rest from reference TRBV7-2 and TRBJ2-1, the complete variable domain is GAGVSQSPSNKVTEKGKDVELRCDPISGHTALYWYRQSLGQGLEFLIYFQGNSAPDKSGLPSDRFSAERTGGSVSTLTIQRTQQEDSAVYLCASSRWTGTDNEQFFGPGTRLTVL.

This clonotype was observed a few times. The rearrangement joins TRBV3-1 to TRBJ2-7, with a possible D match to TRBD2 (5 bases). The CDR3 is made up of 12 amino acids. Trimming cost V 2 bases and J 10 bases, with 12 bases left between them. In germline, CDR1 is LGHDT, CDR2 YNNKEL (reference sequence). This CDR3 reads CASSQTTSFQYF. The CDR3 DNA reads TGTGCCAGCAGCCAAACCACTAGTTTTCAGTACTTC.

This clonotype appeared a few times. The rearrangement uses TRBV27 and TRBJ2-7, with 11 bases aligning to TRBD2. Trimming removed 4 bases from V and 6 bases from J; junction bases left unmatched: 8. This CDR3 is built from 15 residues. Germline lookup yields CDR1 MNHEY and CDR2 SMNVEV (reference sequence). CDR3 amino acids: CASSYSGRAFLEQYF. CDR3 in DNA: TGTGCCAGCAGTTATAGCGGGAGGGCCTTTCTCGAGCAGTACTTC.

In this sample, this clonotype turned up a few times. V gene TRBV24-1 combines with J gene TRBJ2-2; 8 positions agree with TRBD2. The germline gives CDR1 KGHDR, CDR2 SFDVKD. There are 21 residues in the CDR3. V was pared by 0 bases and J by 5 bases, with 19 bases of the junction left unmatched. The CDR3 loop is CATSDLPPRFNWIAGTGELFF. CDR3 DNA: TGTGCCACCAGTGATTTGCCACCTAGATTTAATTGGATAGCGGGAACCGGGGAGCTGTTTTTT.

This clonotype has ten or more counts. This chain connects TRBV6-1 to TRBJ1-1; D gene unclear. The CDR3 has 13 amino acids. Trimming left V 2 bases short and J 6 bases short, with 10 bases between. Germline CDR1 MNHNS, CDR2 SASEGT. CDR3 nucleotide sequence: TGTGCCAGCAGTGAATTTTACAGACCTGAAGCTTTCTTT. It encodes CASSEFYRPEAFF.

The chain joins TRBV27 to TRBJ2-7; D perhaps matches TRBD2 (8 bases). Trimming shortened V by 2 bases and J by 1 base, and 15 bases separated the two germline ends. Germline V gives CDR1 MNHEY, CDR2 SMNVEV (reference sequence). The length of the CDR3 is 16 residues. CDR3 nucleotides: TGTGCCAGCAGTTTACGGGGGGGACAGTCTTCCTACGAGCAGTACTTC. This codes for CASSLRGGQSSYEQYF.

Many counts were recorded for this clonotype. The chain is built from TRBV6-6 and TRBJ1-4; 7 positions match TRBD1. J was trimmed by 0 bases and V by 5 bases; bases with no gene match: 15. Looked up from germline, CDR1 is MNHNY and CDR2 is SVGAGI (reference sequence). CDR3 length equals 19 residues. CDR3 DNA: TGTGCCAGCAGTCCATTCATCCGGGACAGCTATGCAACTAATGAAAAACTGTTTTTT. The encoded protein is CASSPFIRDSYATNEKLFF.

The rearrangement uses TRBV7-3 and TRBJ2-3, with 10 bases fitting TRBD2. Trimming removed 5 bases from V and 4 bases from J; junction bases left unmatched: 6. The germline CDR1 and CDR2 sequences are SGHTA and FQGTGA. The CDR3 sequence is 15 residues long. CDR3 sequence reads: CASSPSGRVADTQYF. For the CDR3, the DNA is TGTGCCAGCAGCCCGAGCGGGAGGGTAGCAGATACGCAGTATTTT.

This clonotype has at least ten counts. V usage is TRBV2 and J usage is TRBJ2-1, with D unresolved. This CDR3 region has 16 residues. CDR1 SNHLY and CDR2 FYNNEI come from the germline V gene. Trimming pared 6 bases from V and 0 bases from J, leaving 15 bases between. CDR3 region: CASSSSIGSSYNEQFF. The DNA of the CDR3 is TGTGCCAGCAGCTCCTCAATAGGCAGCTCCTACAATGAGCAGTTCTTC.

J is TRBJ1-6 and V is TRBV25-1; 7 bases are a match to TRBD1. The V segment lost 2 bases and the J segment 10 bases; nucleotides outside the gene matches: 11. Germline CDR1 reads MGHDK; CDR2 reads SYGVNS. The CDR3 consists of 16 residues. The CDR3 coding sequence is TGTGCCAGCAGTGAAGGCTACAGGGGAGAAGGGTCACCCCTCCACTTT. Encoded protein: CASSEGYRGEGSPLHF.

This chain joins TRBV5-5 and TRBJ2-5; D could derive from TRBD1 or TRBD2 (6 bases each). With 0 bases removed from V and 2 bases from J, the gap between germline ends came to 17 bases. Germline-derived CDR1 and CDR2 are SGHKS and YYEKEE (reference sequence). The CDR3 loop spans 17 amino acids. CDR3 in DNA: TGTGCCAGCAGCTTGGCCGGGACCCGGGGGCTGCAAGAGACCCAGTACTTC. It is translated as CASSLAGTRGLQETQYF.